This T cell receptor beta chain was documented in a study of cytomegalovirus exposure and HLA in healthy donors. The primer mix had 60 Vbeta and 13 Jbeta primers. Repertoires were generated with immunoSEQ multiplex PCR, while TCRdb's copy carries only in-frame clones and drops some. This sample has about 88,000 clones, with about 87% found just once. This clone turned up a few times. Unmatched junction bases numbered 3, after V lost 6 bases and J lost 7 bases. The CDR3 runs to 14 residues. The germline V gene encodes CDR1 MDHEN and CDR2 SYDVKM. The sequenced material came from PBMCs. The chain employs TRBV28 and TRBJ1-6; 10 nucleotides align to TRBD1. This clonotype was sampled from a man aged 18 to 29 in good health and CMV-seronegative. CDR3 residues: CASSSGQGNSPLHF. The CDR3 DNA reads TGTGCCAGCAGCTCGGGACAGGGGAATTCACCCCTCCACTTT.